This entry features one T cell receptor beta chain sequence. Its antigen is still unknown. These data belong to a study of T cells expressing NK-cell markers. Study at large: Investigators obtained TCR beta repertoires from sorted CD3+CD56+NKG2C+, CD3+CD56+NKG2C- and CD3+CD56-NKG2C+ T cells.

Germline CDR1 MNHEY, CDR2 SVGAGI. This CDR3 has 17 amino acids. TCRdb reprocessed the 5' RACE reads and keeps a single row for each CDR3 protein, giving no DNA. This listing includes 400,000 to 550,000 distinct CDR3 sequences. Whole-study findings and limits: Also leading the CD3+CD56-NKG2C+ fraction in several donors were these clonotypes.

Sequencing was carried out using blood T cells: a sorted CD56 or NKG2C T cell subset, CD4+ or CD8+ T cells, or bulk PBMC T cells (not recorded which). This TCR was recovered from a woman between 18 and 70 years old in good health. The chain couples TRBV6-5 to TRBJ2-2; TCRdb returns TRBD1, unconfirmable since there is no DNA. CDR3 sequence: CASSYSPLGTNTGELFF.